This section outlines one TCR beta chain sequence together with its context. Its specificity is not known. This entry comes from a study of monozygotic twins with inflammatory bowel disease. Study-level points and caveats: Variability may have been added to patient repertoires by differing immunosuppressive treatments.

One entry per CDR3 protein, without DNA, is what TCRdb gives after re-calling the 5' RACE reads. This sample contains 350,000 to 500,000 distinct CDR3 sequences. The receptor was derived from a human donor with ulcerative colitis or Crohn's disease, or a healthy co-twin of an affected twin (not recorded which). Sequenced material: blood.

The CDR3 reads CASSDGGVTEAFF. The chain is built from TRBV7-8 and TRBJ1-1; lacking DNA, the TRBD1 call made by TCRdb goes unchecked. CDR3 size: 13 residues. Germline CDR1 SGHVS, CDR2 FQNEAQ.